These 32 T cell receptor beta chains originate from one sample sequenced in a study of Graves' ophthalmopathy and Graves' hyperthyroidism. Amplified material comprised TCR beta CDR3 regions derived from RNA transcripts. First-round RT-PCR relied on HTBI primers, and a second-round multiplex PCR came next. Using its own MiXCR run on the multiplex PCR reads, TCRdb lists one record per CDR3 protein. The sample yields 300,000 to 400,000 distinct CDR3 sequences, roughly 17% seen once. The sample was peripheral blood. These receptors originate from an adult woman with stable Graves' hyperthyroidism.

This clonotype was picked up many times. This chain uses TRBV7-9 with TRBJ1-2; 8 bases align to TRBD1. J lost 8 bases, V lost 4 bases, and 6 bases had no gene match. Germline V gene data show CDR1 as SEHNR and CDR2 as FQNEAQ (reference sequence). This CDR3 has 13 residues. CDR3 coding DNA: TGTGCCAGCAGCTCCCAGGGGGCGCAGGGCTACACCTTC. This codes for CASSSQGAQGYTF.

This clonotype was found many times. This chain connects TRBV5-1 to TRBJ2-2; D perhaps matches TRBD1 (5 bases). The CDR3 is 15 residues long. Trimming cost V 3 bases and J 1 base, with 10 bases left between them. Germline V CDR1 and CDR2: SGHRS, YFSETQ. The DNA of the CDR3 is TGCGCCAGCAGCTACGACAGCAAGAACACCGGGGAGCTGTTTTTT. The encoded protein is CASSYDSKNTGELFF.

J is TRBJ1-5 and V is TRBV12-3 or TRBV12-4; possible D gene TRBD1, 5 bases. Trimming took 5 bases from V and 6 from J, leaving 14 bases between them. The CDR3 is made up of 14 amino acids. The CDR3 sequence: CASSRGGSTQPQHF. DNA of the CDR3: TGTGCCAGCAGTAGGGGAGGGAGTACTCAGCCCCAGCATTTT.

This clonotype was seen repeatedly, ten times or more. V is TRBV2 and J is TRBJ2-5, with D perhaps TRBD2 (5 bases). The CDR3 has 13 residues. V was shortened by 8 bases and J by 2 bases, with 12 bases between the two germline ends. CDR1 is SNHLY, CDR2 FYNNEI, per germline. CDR3 sequence (DNA): TGTGCCAGCGATTGGACGGGACAAGAGACCCAGTACTTC. It encodes CASDWTGQETQYF.

The J gene is TRBJ2-7, the V gene TRBV2; 7 positions match TRBD2. The CDR3 has 15 residues. Germline values: CDR1 SNHLY, CDR2 FYNNEI. V lost 2 bases and J lost 0; bases outside the gene matches: 4. The CDR3 nucleotides are TGTGCCAGCAGTGAAAGTGTAGCGGGCTCCTACGAGCAGTACTTC. Translating it yields CASSESVAGSYEQYF.

Comments on this clonotype: A clone one base away is much larger, so this may be a read error. The rearrangement uses TRBV20-1 and TRBJ2-1; 8 bases match TRBD2. Germline CDR1 reads DFQATT; CDR2 reads SNEGSKA (reference sequence). The CDR3 spans 16 residues. CDR3 sequence: CSASKLAGLRANEKFF. The DNA of the CDR3 is TGCAGTGCTAGTAAGCTAGCGGGCCTTCGGGCCAATGAGAAGTTCTTC.

The CDR3 region is CASSFENQGLQPQHF. The CDR3 DNA reads as TGTGCCAGCAGTTTTGAGAACCAGGGGCTTCAGCCCCAGCATTTT. The J gene is TRBJ1-5, the V gene TRBV6-5; a weak D match, TRBD1 (6 bases). The CDR3 runs 15 residues. Trimming took 4 bases from V and 6 from J, leaving 16 bases between them. Germline V gives CDR1 MNHEY, CDR2 SVGAGI.

This clonotype showed up many times. The CDR3 sequence: CASSIGGGWTKNTGELFF. The DNA for the CDR3 is TGTGCCAGTAGTATTGGAGGCGGGTGGACAAAAAACACCGGGGAGCTGTTTTTT. The V gene is TRBV19, the J gene TRBJ2-2; D might be TRBD1 or TRBD2, each matching 5 bases. The germline gives CDR1 LNHDA, CDR2 SQIVND (reference sequence). This CDR3 contains 18 residues. The ends were cut back, 3 bases at V and 2 bases at J, with 19 bases in the middle. Variable domain in full (rest from reference TRBV19 and TRBJ2-2): DGGITQSPKYLFRKEGQNVTLSCEQNLNHDAMYWYRQDPGQGLRLIYYSQIVNDFQKGDIAEGYSVSREKKESFPLTVTSAQKNPTAFYLCASSIGGGWTKNTGELFFGEGSRLTVL.

This clonotype appeared a single time. The V gene is TRBV12-5, the J gene TRBJ2-3; 12 bases map to TRBD1. This CDR3 is built from 15 residues. Germline V gene lookup returns CDR1 LGHNT and CDR2 FRNRAP. V shed 4 bases, J shed 7 bases, and the junction held 6 bases outside the gene matches. The CDR3 protein is CASGWAGTGGNTQYF. The CDR3 nucleotides read TGTGCTAGTGGTTGGGCCGGGACAGGGGGCAATACGCAGTATTTT.

This clonotype was observed at least ten times. The CDR3 reads CSGVAEYLETQYF. The CDR3 nucleotides read TGCAGTGGAGTAGCGGAGTACCTAGAGACCCAGTACTTC. The genes are TRBV20-1 and TRBJ2-5; D possibly corresponds to TRBD2 (6 bases). V was shortened by 7 bases and J by 4 bases, with 16 bases between the two germline ends. This CDR3 is built from 13 residues. The germline gives CDR1 DFQATT, CDR2 SNEGSKA (reference sequence).

This clonotype occurred many times. The chain couples TRBV6-1 to TRBJ1-2; D remains unclear. The germline gives CDR1 MNHNS, CDR2 SASEGT. The ends were cut back, 5 bases at V and 5 bases at J, with 12 bases in the middle. The CDR3 length is 13 residues. The CDR3 is CASSLDMIYGYTF. The DNA of the CDR3 is TGTGCCAGCAGTCTAGACATGATTTATGGCTACACCTTC.

This clonotype occurred many times. The chain has TRBV6-1 and TRBJ1-1; D is unclear. Trimming shortened V by 4 bases and J by 11 bases, and 14 bases separated the two germline ends. CDR1 MNHNS and CDR2 SASEGT come from the germline V gene. The CDR3 totals 12 residues. Here the CDR3 DNA reads TGTGCCAGCAGTGTCTTGGGGTTAGAGGCTTTCTTT. Protein sequence: CASSVLGLEAFF.

The table lists this clonotype with many counts. The chain employs TRBV12-5 and TRBJ2-7; unclear D gene. With 6 bases removed from V and 2 bases from J, the gap between germline ends came to 8 bases. CDR1 and CDR2 (germline): LGHNT, FRNRAP. The CDR3 loop spans 12 amino acids. CDR3 residues: CASGRSTYEQYF. In nucleotides, the CDR3 is TGTGCTAGTGGCCGATCCACCTACGAGCAGTACTTC.

This clonotype was recorded many times. The chain couples TRBV19 to TRBJ2-2, with 9 bases identical to TRBD1. CDR1 LNHDA and CDR2 SQIVND come from the germline V gene (reference sequence). V trimming: 3 bases; J trimming: 0 bases; junction bases outside the gene matches: 2. This CDR3 is 16 amino acids long. The CDR3 nucleotides are TGTGCCAGTAGTATTAGGACAGGGGCGAACACCGGGGAGCTGTTTTTT. It is translated as CASSIRTGANTGELFF.

This chain links TRBV7-8 with TRBJ2-5, with TRBD2 identical over 11 bases. Trimming took 0 bases from V and 3 from J; bases not matched to a gene: 12. The CDR3 spans 19 residues. CDR1 and CDR2 (germline): SGHVS, FQNEAQ. CDR3: CASSLARWGGTSGKETQYF. Here the CDR3 DNA reads TGTGCCAGCAGCTTAGCGCGTTGGGGCGGGACTAGCGGCAAAGAGACCCAGTACTTC.

This clonotype has at least ten counts. The CDR3 DNA sequence: TGTGCCAGCAGCAACATATTGTCCTACGAGCAGTACTTC. Its protein is CASSNILSYEQYF. The rearrangement joins TRBV11-2 to TRBJ2-7; no firm D call. Germline V gene sequence: CDR1 SGHAT, CDR2 FQNNGV. This CDR3 is 13 amino acids long. V shed 5 bases and J shed 1 base, with 9 bases lying between them.

This clonotype was found many times. The gene calls are TRBV29-1 and TRBJ2-2, with 8 positions matching TRBD2. CDR1 is SQVTM, CDR2 ANQGSEA, per germline. Germline trimming cut 5 bases from V and 0 bases from J; bases unmatched to any gene: 11. CDR3 length: 17 amino acids. DNA for the CDR3: TGCAGCGTTACGGGGGGCGGACTAGCAACGAACACCGGGGAGCTGTTTTTT. This encodes CSVTGGGLATNTGELFF.

This clonotype has at least ten counts. In DNA form, the CDR3 reads TGTGCCAGCAGTTTATTCGGACAGGGGGCTACTGAAGCTTTCTTT. Its translation is CASSLFGQGATEAFF. J is TRBJ1-1 and V is TRBV28, with 11 bases fitting TRBD1. V dropped 1 base and J dropped 5; count of bases not matched to a gene: 3. The CDR3 spans 15 residues. Germline CDR1 MDHEN, CDR2 SYDVKM.

The table lists this clonotype with many counts. The genes are TRBV5-6 and TRBJ1-2, with 7 bases that match TRBD1. The CDR3 extends over 13 amino acids. Per germline, CDR1 SGHDT and CDR2 YYEEEE. Losses at the gene ends were 4 bases for V and 6 bases for J; bases not matched to a gene: 6. The CDR3 sequence is CASSHDRVHGYTF. Here the CDR3 DNA reads TGTGCCAGCAGCCACGACAGGGTTCATGGCTACACCTTC.

This clonotype appeared many times. The rearrangement links TRBV5-1 to TRBJ1-2; D is perhaps TRBD1 (5 bases). The germline CDR1 and CDR2 sequences are SGHRS and YFSETQ. Trimming pared 4 bases from V and 0 bases from J, leaving 13 bases between. CDR3 size: 15 residues. CDR3 sequence (DNA): TGCGCCAGCAGCCCCGGGACGGCGACTAACTATGGCTACACCTTC. Its protein is CASSPGTATNYGYTF.

This clonotype was recorded at least ten times. CDR3 loop: CASSQPSTVTEAFF. The DNA for the CDR3 is TGTGCCAGCAGCCAACCATCGACAGTCACTGAAGCTTTCTTT. The chain recombines TRBV3-1 with TRBJ1-1; a possible D gene is TRBD1 (5 bases). CDR1 is LGHDT and CDR2 is YNNKEL in the germline V gene (reference sequence). Between the trimmed V and J ends, which lost 2 bases and 4 bases, there was a span of 11 bases. The CDR3 is made up of 14 amino acids.

About this clonotype itself: The missing conserved phenylalanine or tryptophan at the end of this CDR3 makes a read error likely. The chain has TRBV27 and TRBJ1-2; TRBD1 matches at 10 bases. The ends lost 5 bases at V and 4 bases at J; junction bases unmatched: 4. Germline loops: CDR1 MNHEY, CDR2 SMNVEV (reference sequence). This CDR3 has 14 residues. Here the CDR3 DNA reads TGTGCCAGCAGTGGGACAGGGGCGTCCTATGGCTACACCCTC. Protein: CASSGTGASYGYTL.

As to this clonotype: One junction end disagrees with the germline gene, perhaps due to a read error. The chain has TRBV6-1 and TRBJ2-7; D might be TRBD1 or TRBD2, each matching 5 bases. Germline CDR1 and CDR2: MNHNS and SASEGT. This CDR3 is built from 14 residues. DNA of the CDR3: TGTGCCAGCGGCACGGGACCAGCAGGCCACGATCAGTACTTC. Translation gives CASGTGPAGHDQYF.

This clonotype was counted ten times or more. This chain links TRBV20-1 with TRBJ2-4; D call uncertain. V was shortened by 5 bases and J by 3 bases, with 11 bases between the two germline ends. CDR3 length: 13 residues. CDR1 and CDR2 (germline): DFQATT, SNEGSKA (reference sequence). CDR3 DNA sequence: TGCAGTGCTGGAATAATCGACAAAAACATTCAGTACTTC. The encoded protein is CSAGIIDKNIQYF.

As concerns this clonotype: It may be a read error: a sequence one base away is much more abundant. V usage is TRBV11-2 and J usage is TRBJ2-5, with 7 positions matching TRBD2. Germline V gene lookup returns CDR1 SGHAT and CDR2 FQNNGV. CDR3 length: 16 amino acids. CDR3 coding DNA: TGTGCCAGCAGCCACCCACTTAGGGCGGGAGAGGAGACCCAGTGCTTC. The encoded protein is CASSHPLRAGEETQCF.

This clonotype was found many times. The chain couples TRBV12-3 or TRBV12-4 to TRBJ1-6; D remains ambiguous. The CDR3 length is 14 residues. V lost 7 bases and J lost 0, with 7 bases in between. The CDR3 loop reads CASKESSYNSPLHF. CDR3 bases: TGTGCCAGCAAGGAGAGCTCCTATAATTCACCCCTCCACTTT.

This clonotype was counted many times. The chain combines TRBV6-5 with TRBJ1-1, with D tentatively TRBD1 (5 bases). Trimming removed 6 bases from V and 6 bases from J, with 17 bases in between. The CDR3 has 14 residues. Per the germline V gene, CDR1 is MNHEY and CDR2 is SVGAGI. CDR3 nucleotides: TGTGCCAGCAGATTAACGACAGCGGCCCCTGAAGCTTTCTTT. Translated: CASRLTTAAPEAFF.

Ten or more counts support this clonotype. The chain couples TRBV28 to TRBJ2-7; perhaps TRBD2 as D (6 bases). From germline, CDR1 is MDHEN and CDR2 SYDVKM. This CDR3 has 15 residues. The V and J ends lost 4 bases and 4 bases respectively, with 17 bases between them. This CDR3 is CASSSGEGGLYEQYF. The DNA for the CDR3 is TGTGCCAGCAGTTCGGGAGAGGGCGGACTATACGAGCAGTACTTC.

This clonotype has at least ten counts. The chain has TRBV7-8 and TRBJ2-5; tentatively, D is TRBD1 (6 bases). CDR3 length: 11 amino acids. The germline V gene encodes CDR1 SGHVS and CDR2 FQNEAQ. The V end was cut by 6 bases, the J end by 9 bases, with 11 bases between. In nucleotides, the CDR3 is TGTGCCAGCAGGGTCGAGGGGGCCCAGTACTTC. Its translation: CASRVEGAQYF.

Concerning this clonotype itself: Its ends do not fully match the called genes, so a read error is possible. The genes are TRBV6-5 and TRBJ2-5; D is ambiguous. Germline CDR1 is MNHEY and CDR2 is SVGAGI. CDR3 length equals 13 residues. As DNA, the CDR3 is TGTGCCAGCAGTTGGTCCCCCCAAGCGACCCAGTACTTC. It codes for CASSWSPQATQYF.

This clonotype was found many times. The chain couples TRBV5-1 to TRBJ1-1; D remains unclear. The V and J ends lost 3 bases and 1 base respectively, with 7 bases between them. Per the germline V gene, CDR1 is SGHRS and CDR2 is YFSETQ. The CDR3 covers 13 residues. CDR3 sequence reads: CASSSAGNTEAFF. The CDR3 DNA is TGCGCCAGCAGCTCGGCGGGGAACACTGAAGCTTTCTTT.

This clonotype has at least ten counts. V usage is TRBV29-1 and J usage is TRBJ1-2, with a weak D call TRBD1 (5 bases). The CDR3 loop spans 13 amino acids. Germline CDR1 is SQVTM and CDR2 is ANQGSEA. V shed 6 bases and J shed 4 bases, with 15 bases lying between them. CDR3 loop: CSVLDTSIYGYTF. The DNA of the CDR3 is TGCAGCGTGTTGGACACCAGTATCTATGGCTACACCTTC.